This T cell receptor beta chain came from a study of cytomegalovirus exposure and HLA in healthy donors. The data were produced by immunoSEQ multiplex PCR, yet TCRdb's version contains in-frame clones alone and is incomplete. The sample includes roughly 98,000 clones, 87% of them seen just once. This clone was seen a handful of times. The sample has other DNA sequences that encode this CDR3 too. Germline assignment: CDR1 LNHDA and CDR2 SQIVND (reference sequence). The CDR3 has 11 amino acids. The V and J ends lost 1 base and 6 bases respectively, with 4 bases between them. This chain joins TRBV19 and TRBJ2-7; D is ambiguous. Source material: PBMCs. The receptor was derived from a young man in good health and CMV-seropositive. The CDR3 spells CASSIGLEQYF. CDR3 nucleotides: TGTGCCAGTAGTATAGGACTCGAGCAGTACTTC.